The 2 T cell receptor beta chains presented below share a single source sample, sequenced in a study of response to subunit inactivated influenza vaccine. TCRdb processed the RT-PCR reads anew with MiXCR; each CDR3 protein has one entry. This table has hundreds of thousands of distinct CDR3 sequences, around 25% appearing once. The specimen was CD4+ T cells sorted from PBMCs, collected 4 to 6 days after vaccination. These receptors were collected from a man between 45 and 60 years old who received an inactivated influenza vaccine.

The chain joins TRBV5-1 to TRBJ1-3; the D gene is possibly TRBD1 (5 bases). CDR1 and CDR2 (germline): SGHRS, YFSETQ. V lost 3 bases and J 0 bases, leaving 10 bases between the germline ends. The CDR3 has 15 amino acids. This CDR3 reads CASSSGDFSGNTIYF. The CDR3 DNA sequence: TGCGCCAGCAGCTCGGGGGACTTCTCTGGAAACACCATATATTTT.

The chain combines TRBV4-3 with TRBJ2-5; 8 nucleotides agree with TRBD1. Germline CDR1 LGHNA, CDR2 YSLEER. The CDR3 is 15 residues long. J lost 0 bases, V lost 4 bases, and 4 bases had no gene match. The DNA for the CDR3 is TGCGCCAGCAGCCGAGGGACAGGAGACCAAGAGACCCAGTACTTC. Encoded protein: CASSRGTGDQETQYF.